These 28 T cell receptor beta chains share one sample of origin, sequenced in a study of shared clonotypes between healthy human individuals. Sequenced by immunoSEQ multiplex PCR; TCRdb stores in-frame clones only, minus some. The sample comprises more than 2 million clones, around 93% of which are singletons, and less than 2% rests with the top ten. CD45RO negativity and positive selection for CCR7 defined naive CD8 cells, a population that excluded terminally differentiated effector memory CD45RA+ cells. Sequencing was performed on naive CD8+ T cells from PBMCs. These receptors were obtained from a man between 18 and 35 years old in good health. Some clones in this sample may be carry-over from other donors' samples.

The gene calls are TRBV27 and TRBJ2-1; 9 bases fit TRBD2. Germline V gene data show CDR1 as MNHEY and CDR2 as SMNVEV (reference sequence). This CDR3 comprises 15 residues. The ends lost 7 bases at V and 10 bases at J; junction bases unmatched: 14. CDR3 sequence reads: CASTHLREGSGEQFF. CDR3 nucleotide sequence: TGTGCCAGCACCCACTTGCGGGAGGGTTCGGGGGAGCAGTTCTTC.

V is TRBV28 and J is TRBJ1-5; a weak D match, TRBD1 (5 bases). Germline CDR1 MDHEN, CDR2 SYDVKM. This CDR3 has 13 residues. The V end lost 7 bases, the J end lost 6 bases, and 13 bases lay between the germline ends. Written as DNA, the CDR3 is TGTGCCAGCACCGAGGGGACGGGTCAGCCCCAGCATTTT. Protein: CASTEGTGQPQHF.

The chain is built from TRBV28 and TRBJ1-6; a possible D gene is TRBD1 (5 bases). Trimming stripped 6 bases from V and 9 bases from J, with 15 bases between. The CDR3 is 14 residues long. The germline V gene has CDR1 MDHEN and CDR2 SYDVKM. The CDR3 bases are TGTGCCAGCAGCCTCCATAGGGACCCTTCACCCCTCCACTTT. Translated, it gives CASSLHRDPSPLHF.

Turning to this clone: The sample holds other DNA sequences that translate to the same CDR3. The chain combines TRBV5-1 with TRBJ2-2, with 9 bases matching TRBD2. The CDR3 sequence is 16 residues long. The V gene end was trimmed by 3 bases and the J gene end by 0 bases; junction bases not matched to a gene: 3. CDR1 is SGHRS and CDR2 is YFSETQ in the germline V gene. CDR3 amino acids: CASSSLAGANTGELFF. DNA of the CDR3: TGCGCCAGCAGCTCTTTAGCGGGGGCGAACACCGGGGAGCTGTTTTTT.

The V gene is TRBV10-2, the J gene TRBJ2-7; 7 nucleotides line up with TRBD2. The CDR3 consists of 14 residues. Losses at the gene ends were 3 bases for V and 5 bases for J; bases not matched to a gene: 7. CDR1 and CDR2 (germline): WSHSY, SAAADI. Here the CDR3 DNA reads TGCGCCAGCAGTGACCGACTAGCAGGAGACGAGCAGTACTTC. Translating gives CASSDRLAGDEQYF.

The chain recombines TRBV5-4 with TRBJ2-1; the D gene is possibly TRBD2 (5 bases). This CDR3 comprises 12 residues. V shed 7 bases and J shed 5 bases, with 10 bases lying between them. The V gene's germline CDR1 is SGHNT and CDR2 YYREEE (reference sequence). The CDR3 region is CASRLSDNEQFF. CDR3 coding DNA: TGTGCCAGCCGACTTAGCGACAATGAGCAGTTCTTC.

CDR3 sequence: CASSQEGVGAGSQETQYF. In DNA, the CDR3 is TGTGCCAGCAGCCAAGAGGGGGTCGGGGCCGGATCCCAAGAGACCCAGTACTTC. J is TRBJ2-5 and V is TRBV4-2, with D perhaps assigned TRBD1 or TRBD2 (5 bases each). This CDR3 contains 18 residues. CDR1 LGHNA and CDR2 YNFKEQ come from the germline V gene. Trimming removed 0 bases from V and 1 base from J, with 18 bases in between.

The chain recombines TRBV18 with TRBJ2-2; 8 bases are a match to TRBD1. J was trimmed by 1 base and V by 3 bases; bases with no gene match: 7. In germline, CDR1 is KGHSH, CDR2 LQKENI. The length of the CDR3 is 17 residues. The CDR3 coding sequence is TGTGCCAGCTCACCGAGCAGGGGGCATGAGAACACCGGGGAGCTGTTTTTT. Translation gives CASSPSRGHENTGELFF.

The gene calls are TRBV19 and TRBJ2-1; possibly TRBD2 for D (5 bases). The germline gives CDR1 LNHDA, CDR2 SQIVND (reference sequence). The CDR3 has 13 residues. V was shortened by 1 base and J by 9 bases, with 10 bases between the two germline ends. The CDR3 is CASSIVPGVEQFF. As DNA, the CDR3 is TGTGCCAGTAGTATAGTCCCCGGGGTTGAGCAGTTCTTC.

V and J are TRBV4-1 and TRBJ2-3; a weak D match, TRBD1 (6 bases). The CDR3 consists of 18 residues. Trimming took off 1 base at V and 0 bases at J, with 17 bases between the two ends. The germline V gene has CDR1 MGHRA and CDR2 YSYEKL. In nucleotides, the CDR3 is TGCGCCAGCAGCCAAGTTTCGGGACACCGGACTAGCACAGATACGCAGTATTTT. This gives the protein CASSQVSGHRTSTDTQYF.

The chain is built from TRBV6-6 and TRBJ1-2; 7 bases line up with TRBD1. The junction had 9 bases not matched to a gene; V was cut back by 6 bases and J by 5 bases. The V gene's germline CDR1 is MNHNY and CDR2 SVGAGI (reference sequence). The CDR3 extends over 14 amino acids. Here the CDR3 reads CASRGQGEGYGYTF. The DNA for the CDR3 is TGTGCCAGCAGGGGGCAGGGGGAAGGTTATGGCTACACCTTC.

The chain is built from TRBV7-9 and TRBJ2-7, with D maybe TRBD2 (6 bases). Germline CDR1 SEHNR, CDR2 FQNEAQ (reference sequence). V dropped 6 bases and J dropped 5 bases, with 11 bases sitting between them. The length of the CDR3 is 12 residues. The CDR3 DNA sequence: TGTGCCAGCAGGATGGGACTTGACGAGCAGTACTTC. Protein product: CASRMGLDEQYF.

The V and J genes are TRBV9 and TRBJ2-1; 12 bases match TRBD2. This CDR3 region has 15 residues. Per germline, CDR1 SGDLS and CDR2 YYNGEE. V dropped 3 bases and J dropped 6; count of bases not matched to a gene: 4. The CDR3 DNA sequence: TGTGCCAGCAGCGCTAGCGGGAGGGGGCTCAATGAGCAGTTCTTC. Residues: CASSASGRGLNEQFF.

CDR3 nucleotides: TGTGCCAGCAGCCCCGGGGGGTCTCCGGCCTACGAGCAGTACTTC. Its translation: CASSPGGSPAYEQYF. V is TRBV27 and J is TRBJ2-7, with TRBD2 matching 7 bases. In germline, CDR1 is MNHEY, CDR2 SMNVEV (reference sequence). Germline trimming cut 6 bases from V and 2 bases from J; bases unmatched to any gene: 10. This CDR3 has 15 residues.

The chain recombines TRBV5-1 with TRBJ2-5; D unresolved. Trimming took 5 bases from V and 5 from J, leaving 16 bases between them. Germline V gene lookup returns CDR1 SGHRS and CDR2 YFSETQ. The CDR3 runs 14 residues. The CDR3 sequence: CASRGGIWAETQYF. In nucleotides, the CDR3 is TGCGCCAGCAGAGGCGGAATCTGGGCGGAGACCCAGTACTTC.

The genes are TRBV11-2 and TRBJ2-1, with D tentatively TRBD1 or TRBD2 (6 bases each). The germline V gene encodes CDR1 SGHAT and CDR2 FQNNGV. V lost 3 bases and J 8 bases, leaving 11 bases between the germline ends. The CDR3 contains 13 residues. The CDR3 bases are TGTGCCAGCAGCTTCCGGGGGCACGATGAGCAGTTCTTC. Its protein product is CASSFRGHDEQFF. Full variable domain (remainder filled in from reference TRBV11-2 and TRBJ2-1): EAGVAQSPRYKIIEKRQSVAFWCNPISGHATLYWYQQILGQGPKLLIQFQNNGVVDDSQLPKDRFSAERLKGVDSTLKIQPAKLEDSAVYLCASSFRGHDEQFFGPGTRLTVL.

CDR3 sequence: CASSVGAHYRPDTQYF. CDR3 coding DNA: TGTGCCAGCAGCGTAGGGGCCCATTATAGGCCAGATACGCAGTATTTT. V is TRBV9 and J is TRBJ2-3; D not resolved. Trimming pared 0 bases from V and 4 bases from J, leaving 15 bases between. The germline CDR1 and CDR2 sequences are SGDLS and YYNGEE. The CDR3 contains 16 residues.

The gene calls are TRBV7-6 and TRBJ2-3; D gene unclear. This CDR3 is built from 15 residues. Germline loops: CDR1 SGHVS, CDR2 FNYEAQ. V shed 1 base and J shed 1 base, with 9 bases lying between them. CDR3 in amino acids: CASSLVNVGTDTQYF. The CDR3 DNA is TGTGCCAGCAGCTTAGTCAACGTGGGCACAGATACGCAGTATTTT.

CDR3 in amino acids: CASSMVSGTHNEQFF. CDR3 nucleotides: TGTGCCAGTAGTATGGTTAGCGGGACTCATAATGAGCAGTTCTTC. V and J are TRBV19 and TRBJ2-1; 8 bases agree with TRBD2. The CDR3 is 15 residues long. Germline V gene sequence: CDR1 LNHDA, CDR2 SQIVND (reference sequence). Trimming took 3 bases from V and 7 from J; bases not matched to a gene: 8.

The chain uses TRBV7-9 and TRBJ2-7, with TRBD2 matching 11 bases. J gave up 2 bases and V 5 bases, and 8 bases lay outside the gene matches. The length of the CDR3 is 16 residues. Germline V lookup: CDR1 SEHNR, CDR2 FQNEAQ (reference sequence). CDR3 nucleotides: TGTGCCAGCAGCCAACCGGGACTAGCGGATACCTACGAGCAGTACTTC. Translating gives CASSQPGLADTYEQYF.

The chain combines TRBV9 with TRBJ1-1, with D perhaps matching TRBD1 (5 bases). The CDR3 covers 14 residues. V lost 5 bases to trimming and J lost 2 bases, with 13 bases between them. CDR1 SGDLS and CDR2 YYNGEE come from the germline V gene. The CDR3 is CASRGGDRNTEAFF. The CDR3 DNA follows: TGTGCCAGCAGGGGGGGTGACAGAAACACTGAAGCTTTCTTT.

V and J are TRBV9 and TRBJ2-7; 9 nucleotides agree with TRBD2. CDR1 is SGDLS and CDR2 is YYNGEE in the germline V gene. This CDR3 is built from 15 residues. With 4 bases clipped from V and 0 bases from J, the junction kept 5 bases outside the gene matches. The CDR3 bases are TGTGCCAGCAGCTCTAGCGGGGCCCCCTCCTACGAGCAGTACTTC. Translation gives CASSSSGAPSYEQYF.

The rearrangement joins TRBV6-1 to TRBJ2-7; 7 bases align to TRBD1. The CDR3 is 18 residues long. Germline V gene lookup returns CDR1 MNHNS and CDR2 SASEGT. Unmatched junction bases numbered 14, after V lost 0 bases and J lost 3 bases. The CDR3 sequence: CASSEAPFLGQNIYEQYF. DNA for the CDR3: TGTGCCAGCAGTGAAGCGCCTTTTCTGGGACAGAACATCTACGAGCAGTACTTC.

This clone was observed a single time. The V gene is TRBV18, the J gene TRBJ1-4; 11 bases are a match to TRBD1. The CDR3 spans 14 residues. V lost 5 bases, J lost 8 bases, and 4 bases stayed unmatched. Germline V gene lookup returns CDR1 KGHSH and CDR2 LQKENI. The DNA of the CDR3 is TGTGCCAGCTCAACGGACAGGGGGCGAGAAAAACTGTTTTTT. It is translated as CASSTDRGREKLFF.

The chain links TRBV27 to TRBJ2-2; TRBD2 might be the D (5 bases). CDR1 is MNHEY and CDR2 is SMNVEV in the germline V gene (reference sequence). With 1 base removed from V and 7 bases from J, the gap between germline ends came to 7 bases. The CDR3 extends over 13 amino acids. CDR3 residues: CASSLWGDGELFF. DNA for the CDR3: TGTGCCAGCAGTTTATGGGGAGACGGGGAGCTGTTTTTT.

The chain combines TRBV10-3 with TRBJ2-7; 11 bases line up with TRBD2. V trimming: 7 bases; J trimming: 4 bases; junction bases outside the gene matches: 9. Germline V gives CDR1 ENHRY, CDR2 SYGVKD. The CDR3 length is 15 residues. The CDR3 nucleotides read TGTGCCATCACTGAATCCGGGACTAGCGGTTACGAGCAGTACTTC. It translates to CAITESGTSGYEQYF.

Comment on this clone: The sample carries other DNA sequences with the same CDR3. The V call is TRBV19, the J call TRBJ2-3; D is unresolved. Trimming pared 2 bases from V and 3 bases from J, leaving 6 bases between. The CDR3 has 13 amino acids. Germline V gene lookup returns CDR1 LNHDA and CDR2 SQIVND (reference sequence). The CDR3 spells CASSIMGTDTQYF. In nucleotides, the CDR3 is TGTGCCAGTAGTATAATGGGGACAGATACGCAGTATTTT.

The V gene is TRBV28, the J gene TRBJ2-1; no reliable D call. The CDR3 has 16 amino acids. Germline V CDR1 and CDR2: MDHEN, SYDVKM. Trimming stripped 4 bases from V and 0 bases from J, with 13 bases between. CDR3 in DNA: TGTGCCAGCAGTTGGATCGTGGGTAGCTCCTACAATGAGCAGTTCTTC. Encoded protein: CASSWIVGSSYNEQFF.